A single sample gave rise to the 17 T cell receptor beta chains below, sequenced in a study of blood T cell repertoires in COVID-19. TCRdb's table, derived via immunoSEQ multiplex PCR, lists solely in-frame clones and lacks some. Of hundreds of thousands of clones in the sample, about 90% were seen once. Sequences were obtained from peripheral blood. Receptors were obtained from a woman in her twenties or thirties with COVID-19, enrolled during active disease.

This chain connects TRBV29-1 to TRBJ2-1, with a tentative D call TRBD1 (5 bases). The germline V and J ends were trimmed by 3 bases and 8 bases, with 14 bases remaining between them. This CDR3 has 13 residues. Germline V CDR1 and CDR2: SQVTM, ANQGSEA. Here the CDR3 reads CSVEKGPIHEQFF. For the CDR3, the DNA is TGCAGCGTTGAGAAGGGGCCCATCCATGAGCAGTTCTTC.

The rearrangement links TRBV7-2 to TRBJ2-7, with D possibly TRBD2 on 5 matching bases. The CDR3 is 13 residues long. Germline assignment: CDR1 SGHTA and CDR2 FQGNSA. V was trimmed by 4 bases and J by 3 bases, leaving 10 bases between them. The CDR3 protein is CASSSEGGYEQYF. CDR3 coding DNA: TGTGCCAGCAGCTCTGAGGGCGGCTACGAGCAGTACTTC.

This chain uses TRBV7-3 with TRBJ2-4; 8 bases line up with TRBD1. The junction had 9 bases not matched to a gene; V was cut back by 5 bases and J by 0 bases. The CDR3 spans 17 residues. Germline CDR1 reads SGHTA; CDR2 reads FQGTGA. This chain's CDR3 is CASSLTGARLAKNIQYF. The CDR3 DNA follows: TGTGCCAGCAGCCTGACAGGGGCCCGACTAGCCAAAAACATTCAGTACTTC.

This chain links TRBV7-2 with TRBJ2-7; 8 positions agree with TRBD2. Germline V gives CDR1 SGHTA, CDR2 FQGNSA. The length of the CDR3 is 15 residues. Unmatched junction bases numbered 13, after V lost 5 bases and J lost 7 bases. The CDR3 nucleotides are TGTGCCAGCAGCACGCGAATTAGCGGGGCGGGAGAGCAGTACTTC. It encodes CASSTRISGAGEQYF.

The CDR3 region has the DNA TGTGCCAGCAGCTTCCCAGGGACCGGGGAGCTGTTTTTT. It translates to CASSFPGTGELFF. This sequence joins TRBV5-4 and TRBJ2-2; D might be TRBD1 (5 bases). Germline CDR1 reads SGHNT; CDR2 reads YYREEE (reference sequence). This CDR3 has 13 residues. The V end was cut by 2 bases, the J end by 5 bases, with 7 bases between.

This chain uses TRBV6-1 with TRBJ2-1; D is perhaps TRBD1 (5 bases). Trimming cost V 1 base and J 10 bases, with 14 bases left between them. Germline CDR1 MNHNS, CDR2 SASEGT. CDR3 length: 14 residues. The CDR3 nucleotides read TGTGCCAGCAGTGAAGTGGGTAGGGGCCGCGAGCAGTTCTTC. It is translated as CASSEVGRGREQFF.

V usage is TRBV28 and J usage is TRBJ1-2; no definite D call. CDR1 and CDR2 from the germline V gene are MDHEN and SYDVKM. CDR3 size: 13 residues. V lost 1 base to trimming and J lost 0 bases, with 3 bases between them. CDR3 sequence: CASSLSANYGYTF. The CDR3 coding sequence is TGTGCCAGCAGTTTATCAGCTAACTATGGCTACACCTTC.

This rearrangement joins TRBV6-5 to TRBJ1-2; TRBD1 aligns across 7 bases. CDR3 length equals 14 residues. Germline V gene sequence: CDR1 MNHEY, CDR2 SVGAGI. Germline trimming cut 10 bases from V and 8 bases from J; bases unmatched to any gene: 16. The CDR3, as DNA: TGTGCCACCACTGTTGGAGACAGGGTATACGGCTACACCTTC. Residues: CATTVGDRVYGYTF.

The chain links TRBV7-9 to TRBJ1-3, with 7 bases fitting TRBD1. The CDR3 is made up of 16 amino acids. V was pared by 1 base and J by 2 bases, with 5 bases of the junction left unmatched. CDR1 SEHNR and CDR2 FQNEAQ come from the germline V gene (reference sequence). In DNA, the CDR3 is TGTGCCAGCAGCTTAGGAGACAGGGTTCCTGGAAACACCATATATTTT. As protein: CASSLGDRVPGNTIYF.

This chain uses TRBV7-9 with TRBJ1-2; tentatively, D is TRBD1 (5 bases). Germline V gives CDR1 SEHNR, CDR2 FQNEAQ (reference sequence). The V end lost 1 base, the J end lost 4 bases, and 10 bases lay between the germline ends. The CDR3 spans 14 residues. The CDR3 spells CASSLVTESYGYTF. CDR3 bases: TGTGCCAGCAGCTTAGTGACAGAGTCCTATGGCTACACCTTC.

V is TRBV28 and J is TRBJ2-7; tentative D call: TRBD1 (6 bases). The CDR3 runs 15 residues. Per the germline V gene, CDR1 is MDHEN and CDR2 is SYDVKM. V lost 2 bases and J lost 2, with 13 bases in between. The DNA for the CDR3 is TGTGCCAGCAGTTTAGTTCAGGGGATGACCTACGAGCAGTACTTC. This gives the protein CASSLVQGMTYEQYF.

Here the CDR3 reads CASRPDRRNTGELFF. CDR3 nucleotide sequence: TGCGCCAGCAGACCCGACAGGAGGAACACCGGGGAGCTGTTTTTT. This sequence joins TRBV10-2 and TRBJ2-2; D is perhaps TRBD1 (6 bases). The ends were cut back, 6 bases at V and 1 base at J, with 12 bases in the middle. The CDR3 consists of 15 residues. Germline CDR1 reads WSHSY; CDR2 reads SAAADI.

This chain connects TRBV5-1 to TRBJ2-1; D perhaps matches TRBD2 (5 bases). V dropped 0 bases and J dropped 8 bases, with 9 bases sitting between them. This CDR3 comprises 13 residues. The germline CDR1 and CDR2 sequences are SGHRS and YFSETQ. The CDR3 spells CASSLVGEHEQFF. Written as DNA, the CDR3 is TGCGCCAGCAGCTTGGTCGGGGAGCATGAGCAGTTCTTC.

The chain links TRBV2 to TRBJ1-4, with 7 bases aligning to TRBD1. This CDR3 has 15 residues. Germline values: CDR1 SNHLY, CDR2 FYNNEI. The J segment lost 2 bases and the V segment lost 8 bases, leaving 8 bases of the junction unmatched. CDR3 region: CASCGSRGTNEKLFF. CDR3 bases: TGTGCCAGCTGTGGCTCCAGGGGGACTAATGAAAAACTGTTTTTT.

This clone was seen more than once but under ten times. CDR3 sequence: CASSSPDRGNEKLFF. CDR3 coding DNA: TGTGCCAGCAGCTCGCCGGACAGGGGTAATGAAAAACTGTTTTTT. The V gene is TRBV2, the J gene TRBJ1-4; the match to TRBD1 covers 9 bases. V lost 6 bases, J lost 4 bases, and 6 bases stayed unmatched. The CDR3 is 15 residues long. Germline V gives CDR1 SNHLY, CDR2 FYNNEI.

The rearrangement links TRBV5-1 to TRBJ1-1; 7 positions match TRBD1. The CDR3 runs 15 residues. CDR1 and CDR2 (germline): SGHRS, YFSETQ. Germline trimming cut 4 bases from V and 0 bases from J; bases unmatched to any gene: 6. CDR3 DNA: TGCGCCAGCAGCCTACGACAGGGCTTGAACACTGAAGCTTTCTTT. Translated: CASSLRQGLNTEAFF.

V and J are TRBV27 and TRBJ2-1, with 8 bases aligning to TRBD2. Losses at the gene ends were 3 bases for V and 3 bases for J; bases not matched to a gene: 10. The CDR3 is 17 residues long. Germline loops: CDR1 MNHEY, CDR2 SMNVEV (reference sequence). CDR3 coding DNA: TGTGCCAGCAGTTTCCCCGGGACTAGGGGGGTCTACAATGAGCAGTTCTTC. Amino acids: CASSFPGTRGVYNEQFF.